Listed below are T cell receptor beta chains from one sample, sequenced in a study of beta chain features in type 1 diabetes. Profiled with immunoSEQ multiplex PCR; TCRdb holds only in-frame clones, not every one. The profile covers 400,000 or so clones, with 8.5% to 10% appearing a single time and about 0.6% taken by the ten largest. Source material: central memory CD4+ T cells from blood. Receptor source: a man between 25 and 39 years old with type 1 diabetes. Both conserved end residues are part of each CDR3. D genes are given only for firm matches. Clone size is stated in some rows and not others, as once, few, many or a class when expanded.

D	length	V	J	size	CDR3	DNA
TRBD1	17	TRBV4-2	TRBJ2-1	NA	CASSQAAGQGSYNEQFF	TGTGCCAGCAGCCAAGCGGCGGGACAGGGTTCCTACAATGAGCAGTTCTTC
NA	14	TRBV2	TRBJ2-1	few	CASGWRDSYNEQFF	TGTGCCAGCGGGTGGCGGGACTCCTACAATGAGCAGTTCTTC
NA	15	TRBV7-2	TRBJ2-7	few	CASSLGGSFSYEQYF	TGTGCCAGCAGCTTAGGGGGATCCTTTTCATACGAGCAGTACTTC
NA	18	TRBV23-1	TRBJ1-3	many	CASSHLNREWDSGNTIYF	TGCGCCAGCAGTCACCTCAACAGGGAGTGGGACTCTGGAAACACCATATATTTT
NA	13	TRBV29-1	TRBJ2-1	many	CSVAAVTYNEQFF	TGCAGCGTTGCGGCCGTCACCTACAATGAGCAGTTCTTC
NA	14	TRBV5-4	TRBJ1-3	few	CASSTGISGNTIYF	TGTGCCAGCAGCACAGGGATCTCTGGAAACACCATATATTTT
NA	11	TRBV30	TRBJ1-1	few	CAWHRNTEAFF	TGTGCCTGGCACAGAAACACTGAAGCTTTCTTT
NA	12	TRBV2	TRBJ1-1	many	CASRGVDTEAFF	TGTGCCAGCAGAGGGGTAGACACTGAAGCTTTCTTT
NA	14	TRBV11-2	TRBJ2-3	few	CASSPRTGTDTQYF	TGTGCCAGCAGCCCACGGACTGGGACAGATACGCAGTATTTT
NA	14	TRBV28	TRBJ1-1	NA	CASSSLQGSTEAFF	TGTGCCAGCAGTTCCCTACAGGGATCCACTGAAGCTTTCTTT
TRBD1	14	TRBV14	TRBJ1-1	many	CASRNGQGRTEAFF	TGTGCCAGCAGAAACGGACAGGGGCGGACTGAAGCTTTCTTT
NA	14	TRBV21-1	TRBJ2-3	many	CASPTKGGRDTQYF	TGTGCCAGCCCTACTAAGGGGGGAAGGGATACGCAGTATTTT
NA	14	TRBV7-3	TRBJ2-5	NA	CASSPVGFQETQYF	TGTGCCAGCAGCCCCGTGGGATTCCAAGAGACCCAGTACTTC
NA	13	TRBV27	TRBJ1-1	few	CASSLRRDTEAFF	TGTGCCAGCAGTCTCCGGCGGGACACTGAAGCTTTCTTT
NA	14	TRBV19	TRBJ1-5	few	CASSMPVSNQPQHF	TGTGCCAGTAGTATGCCGGTTAGCAATCAGCCCCAGCATTTT
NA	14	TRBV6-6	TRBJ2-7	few	CAISESQGHHEQYF	TGTGCCATCAGTGAGTCTCAGGGGCACCACGAGCAGTACTTC
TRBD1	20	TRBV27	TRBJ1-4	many	CASSLFGGTGDTSANEKLFF	TGTGCCAGCAGTTTATTCGGCGGGACAGGGGATACTTCAGCTAATGAAAAACTGTTTTTT
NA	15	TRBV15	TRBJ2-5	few	CATSRDEVRRETQYF	TGTGCCACCAGCAGAGATGAAGTTCGGAGGGAGACCCAGTACTTC
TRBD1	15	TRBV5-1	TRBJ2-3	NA	CASNQQGMSTDTQYF	TGCGCCAGCAACCAACAGGGGATGTCAACAGATACGCAGTATTTT
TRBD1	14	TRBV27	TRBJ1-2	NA	CASSSGQGSYGYTF	TGTGCCAGCAGTTCCGGACAGGGGTCCTATGGCTACACCTTC
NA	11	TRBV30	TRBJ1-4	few	CAWSVYEKLFF	TGTGCCTGGAGTGTCTATGAAAAACTGTTTTTT
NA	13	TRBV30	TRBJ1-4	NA	CAWTRGPNEKLFF	TGTGCCTGGACACGGGGGCCAAATGAAAAACTGTTTTTT
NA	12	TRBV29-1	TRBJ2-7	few	CSVTMTSYEQYF	TGCAGCGTGACCATGACCTCCTACGAGCAGTACTTC
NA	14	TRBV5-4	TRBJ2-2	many	CASSSLQGTGELFF	TGTGCCAGCAGCTCCCTCCAGGGCACCGGGGAGCTGTTTTTT
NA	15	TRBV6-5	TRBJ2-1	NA	CASSEGGTVANEQFF	TGTGCCAGCAGCGAGGGGGGGACTGTGGCGAATGAGCAGTTCTTC
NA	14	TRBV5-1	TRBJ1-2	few	CASSSSQGSYGYTF	TGCGCCAGCAGCTCCTCACAGGGCAGCTATGGCTACACCTTC
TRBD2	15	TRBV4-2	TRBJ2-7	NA	CATGVGTRNLYEQYF	TGTGCCACCGGAGTTGGGACTAGGAACCTCTACGAGCAGTACTTC
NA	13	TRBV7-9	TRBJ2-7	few	CASSLAGTHEQYF	TGTGCCAGCAGCTTAGCGGGGACTCACGAGCAGTACTTC
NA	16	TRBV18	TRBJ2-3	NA	CASSPRNQGSTDTQYF	TGTGCCAGCTCACCAAGGAATCAGGGGAGCACAGATACGCAGTATTTT
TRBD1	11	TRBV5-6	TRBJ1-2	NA	CASRGQGGYTF	TGTGCCAGCAGAGGACAGGGTGGCTACACCTTC
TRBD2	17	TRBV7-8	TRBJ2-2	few	CASSLATSGWNTGELFF	TGTGCCAGCAGCTTAGCGACTAGCGGGTGGAACACCGGGGAGCTGTTTTTT
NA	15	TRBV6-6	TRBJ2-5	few	CASSLSTGRVETQYF	TGTGCCAGCAGTCTATCGACAGGCAGGGTAGAGACCCAGTACTTC
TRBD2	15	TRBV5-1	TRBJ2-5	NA	CASSTTSGIQETQYF	TGCGCCAGCAGCACAACTAGCGGAATTCAAGAGACCCAGTACTTC
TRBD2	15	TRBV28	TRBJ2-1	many	CASRLLAGVRNEQFF	TGTGCCAGCAGACTCCTAGCGGGAGTCAGAAATGAGCAGTTCTTC
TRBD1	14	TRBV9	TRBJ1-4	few	CASSLSGGSEKLFF	TGTGCCAGCAGTTTGTCAGGGGGCAGTGAAAAACTGTTTTTT
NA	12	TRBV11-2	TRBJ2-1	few	CASSLAANEQFF	TGTGCCAGCAGCTTGGCTGCAAATGAGCAGTTCTTC
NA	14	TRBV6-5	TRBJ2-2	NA	CASSKQGSTGELFF	TGTGCCAGCAGTAAACAGGGCTCCACCGGGGAGCTGTTTTTT
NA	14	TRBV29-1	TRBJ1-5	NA	CSVEIGSSNQPQHF	TGCAGCGTTGAAATCGGTAGTAGCAATCAGCCCCAGCATTTT
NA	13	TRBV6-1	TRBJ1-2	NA	CASSELMEAGYTF	TGTGCCAGCAGTGAACTTATGGAGGCTGGCTACACCTTC
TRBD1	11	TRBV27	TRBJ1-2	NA	CASSQGDGYTF	TGTGCCAGCAGTCAGGGGGATGGCTACACCTTC
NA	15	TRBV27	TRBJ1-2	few	CAGAEGVPYPYGYTF	TGTGCCGGGGCGGAAGGGGTCCCCTACCCTTATGGCTACACCTTC
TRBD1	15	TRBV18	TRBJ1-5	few	CASSPSTGGTQPQHF	TGTGCCAGCTCACCGTCGACAGGGGGTACTCAGCCCCAGCATTTT
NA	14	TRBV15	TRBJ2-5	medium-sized	CATSSQGGGETQYF	TGTGCCACCAGCAGCCAGGGAGGCGGGGAGACCCAGTACTTC
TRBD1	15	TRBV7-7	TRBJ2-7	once	CASTRQGLSSYEQYF	TGTGCCAGCACCCGACAGGGATTAAGCTCCTACGAGCAGTACTTC
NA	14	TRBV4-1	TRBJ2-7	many	CASREPGNSDEQYF	TGCGCCAGCAGGGAACCGGGGAATAGTGACGAGCAGTACTTC
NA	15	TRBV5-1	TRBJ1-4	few	CASSLEDDGFEKLFF	TGCGCCAGCAGCTTGGAGGATGACGGATTTGAAAAACTGTTTTTT
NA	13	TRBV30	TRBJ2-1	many	CAWSDDTGVGQFF	TGTGCCTGGAGTGACGACACTGGGGTAGGGCAGTTCTTC
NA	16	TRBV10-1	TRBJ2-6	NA	CASSVAAPPGANVLTF	TGCGCCAGCAGCGTAGCGGCCCCGCCCGGGGCCAACGTCCTGACTTTC
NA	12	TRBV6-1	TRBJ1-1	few	CASSEGQLEAFF	TGTGCCAGCAGTGAAGGCCAGCTTGAAGCTTTCTTT
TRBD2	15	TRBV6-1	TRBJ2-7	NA	CASAGPRAGVSEQYF	TGTGCCAGCGCCGGGCCCCGAGCGGGAGTTAGCGAGCAGTACTTC